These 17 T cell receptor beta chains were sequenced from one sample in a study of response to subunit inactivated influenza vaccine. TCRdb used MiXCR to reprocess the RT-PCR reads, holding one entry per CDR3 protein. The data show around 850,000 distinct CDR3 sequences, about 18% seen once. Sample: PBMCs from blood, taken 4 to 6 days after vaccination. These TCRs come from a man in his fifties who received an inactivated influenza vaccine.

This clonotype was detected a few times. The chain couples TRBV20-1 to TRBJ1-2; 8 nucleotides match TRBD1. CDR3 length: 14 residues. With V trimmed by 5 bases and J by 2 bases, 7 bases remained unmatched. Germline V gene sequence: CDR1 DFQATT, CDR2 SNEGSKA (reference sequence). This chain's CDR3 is CSARTGTSNYGYTF. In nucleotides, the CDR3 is TGCAGTGCTCGGACAGGGACGTCGAACTATGGCTACACCTTC.

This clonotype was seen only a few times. CDR3 region: CSAPGTEGNQPQHF. The CDR3 DNA is TGCAGTGCGCCGGGGACGGAGGGCAATCAGCCCCAGCATTTT. The chain uses TRBV20-1 and TRBJ1-5; TRBD1 is a possible D gene (5 bases). V lost 6 bases and J lost 2, with 14 bases in between. Germline V CDR1 and CDR2: DFQATT, SNEGSKA (reference sequence). CDR3 length equals 14 residues.

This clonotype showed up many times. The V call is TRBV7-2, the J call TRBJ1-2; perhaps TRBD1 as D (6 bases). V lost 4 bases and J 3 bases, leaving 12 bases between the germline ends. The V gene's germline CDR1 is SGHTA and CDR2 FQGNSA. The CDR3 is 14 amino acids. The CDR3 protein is CASSSTGKYYGYTF. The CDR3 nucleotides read TGTGCCAGCAGCTCCACAGGGAAATACTATGGCTACACCTTC.

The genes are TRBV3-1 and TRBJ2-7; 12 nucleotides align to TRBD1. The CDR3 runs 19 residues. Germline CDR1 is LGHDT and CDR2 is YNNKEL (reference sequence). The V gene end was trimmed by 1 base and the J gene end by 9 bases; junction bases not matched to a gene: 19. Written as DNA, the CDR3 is TGTGCCAGCAGCCAAGTACCCCGTTGGCCCCGGGACAGGGGGCGGGGGCAGTACTTC. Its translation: CASSQVPRWPRDRGRGQYF.

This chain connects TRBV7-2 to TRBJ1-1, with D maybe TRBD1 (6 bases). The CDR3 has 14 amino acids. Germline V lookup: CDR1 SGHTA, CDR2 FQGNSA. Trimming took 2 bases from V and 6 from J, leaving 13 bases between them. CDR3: CASSLRGAPAEAFF. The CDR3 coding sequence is TGTGCCAGCAGCTTACGGGGGGCCCCTGCTGAAGCTTTCTTT.

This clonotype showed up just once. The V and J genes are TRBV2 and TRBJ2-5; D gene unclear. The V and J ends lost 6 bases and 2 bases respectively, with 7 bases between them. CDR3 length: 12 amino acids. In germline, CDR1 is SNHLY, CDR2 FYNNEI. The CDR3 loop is CASREPQETQYF. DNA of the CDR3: TGTGCCAGCAGAGAGCCACAAGAGACCCAGTACTTC. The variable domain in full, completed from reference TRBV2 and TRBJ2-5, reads EPEVTQTPSHQVTQMGQEVILRCVPISNHLYFYWYRQILGQKVEFLVSFYNNEISEKSEIFDDQFSVERPDGSNFTLKIRSTKLEDSAMYFCASREPQETQYFGPGTRLLVL.

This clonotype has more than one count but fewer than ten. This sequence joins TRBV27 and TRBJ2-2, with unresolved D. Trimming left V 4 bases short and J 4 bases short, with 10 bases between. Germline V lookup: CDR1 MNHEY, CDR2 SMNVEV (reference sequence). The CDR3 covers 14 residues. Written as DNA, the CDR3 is TGTGCCAGCAGTTCGACTTGGCTCACCGGGGAGCTGTTTTTT. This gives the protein CASSSTWLTGELFF.

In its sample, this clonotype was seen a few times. CDR3 sequence: CASSLNRGDITEAFF. The CDR3 DNA reads TGTGCCAGCAGCTTGAACAGAGGGGATATCACTGAAGCTTTCTTT. V is TRBV5-4 and J is TRBJ1-1; perhaps TRBD1 as D (5 bases). Trimming took 1 base from V and 4 from J, leaving 14 bases between them. The CDR3 is made up of 15 amino acids. The germline V gene has CDR1 SGHNT and CDR2 YYREEE (reference sequence).

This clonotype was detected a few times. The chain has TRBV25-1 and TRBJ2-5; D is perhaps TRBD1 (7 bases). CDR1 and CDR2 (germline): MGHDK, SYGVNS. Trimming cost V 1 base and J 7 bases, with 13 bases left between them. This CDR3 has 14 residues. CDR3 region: CASSESRQGGTQYF. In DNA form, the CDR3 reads TGTGCCAGCAGTGAATCTCGCCAGGGGGGGACCCAGTACTTC.

The CDR3 nucleotides are TGTGCCAGCAGCTTAGGGTGGATGGTCCGGAGAGAAGAGACCCAGTACTTC. This translates into CASSLGWMVRREETQYF. The chain recombines TRBV7-8 with TRBJ2-5; D call uncertain. The length of the CDR3 is 17 residues. V was shortened by 1 base and J by 3 bases, with 18 bases between the two germline ends. Germline assignment: CDR1 SGHVS and CDR2 FQNEAQ.

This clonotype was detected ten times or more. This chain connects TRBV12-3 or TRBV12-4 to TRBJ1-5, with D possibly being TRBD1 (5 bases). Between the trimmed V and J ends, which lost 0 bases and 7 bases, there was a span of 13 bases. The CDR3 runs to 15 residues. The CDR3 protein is CASSLALGGGQPQHF. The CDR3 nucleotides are TGTGCCAGCAGTTTAGCGCTGGGGGGAGGACAGCCCCAGCATTTT.

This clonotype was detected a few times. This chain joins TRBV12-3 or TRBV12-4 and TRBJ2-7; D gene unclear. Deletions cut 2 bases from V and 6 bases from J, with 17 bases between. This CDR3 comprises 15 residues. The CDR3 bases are TGTGCCAGCAGTTTAATTGCGTCGGAATATCTCGAGCAGTACTTC. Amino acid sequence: CASSLIASEYLEQYF.

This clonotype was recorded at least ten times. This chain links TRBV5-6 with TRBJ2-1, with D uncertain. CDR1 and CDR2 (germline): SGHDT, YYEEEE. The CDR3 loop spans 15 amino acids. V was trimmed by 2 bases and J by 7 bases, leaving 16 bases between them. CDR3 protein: CASSLRWPFGNEQFF. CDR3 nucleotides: TGTGCCAGCAGCTTAAGGTGGCCCTTCGGTAATGAGCAGTTCTTC. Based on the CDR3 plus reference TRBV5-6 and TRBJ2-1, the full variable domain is DAGVTQSPTHLIKTRGQQVTLRCSPKSGHDTVSWYQQALGQGPQFIFQYYEEEERQRGNFPDRFSGHQFPNYSSELNVNALLLGDSALYLCASSLRWPFGNEQFFGPGTRLTVL.

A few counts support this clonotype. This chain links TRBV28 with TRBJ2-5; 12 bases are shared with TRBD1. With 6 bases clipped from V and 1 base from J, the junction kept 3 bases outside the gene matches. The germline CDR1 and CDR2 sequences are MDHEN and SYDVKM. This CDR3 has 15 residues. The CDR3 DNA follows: TGTGCCAGCAGGACGGGACAGGGGGCCCAAGAGACCCAGTACTTC. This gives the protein CASRTGQGAQETQYF.

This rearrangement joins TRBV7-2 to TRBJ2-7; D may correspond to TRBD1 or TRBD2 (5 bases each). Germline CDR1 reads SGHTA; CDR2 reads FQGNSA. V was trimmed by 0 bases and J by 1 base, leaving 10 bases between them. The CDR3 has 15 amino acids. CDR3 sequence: CASSLAHEGSYEQYF. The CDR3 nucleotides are TGTGCCAGCAGCTTAGCGCATGAGGGGTCCTACGAGCAGTACTTC.

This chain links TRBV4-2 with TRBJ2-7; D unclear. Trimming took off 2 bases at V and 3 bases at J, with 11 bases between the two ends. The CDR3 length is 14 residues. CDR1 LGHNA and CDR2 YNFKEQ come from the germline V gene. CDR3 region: CASSQSRENYEQYF. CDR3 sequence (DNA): TGTGCCAGCAGCCAAAGTAGGGAAAACTACGAGCAGTACTTC.

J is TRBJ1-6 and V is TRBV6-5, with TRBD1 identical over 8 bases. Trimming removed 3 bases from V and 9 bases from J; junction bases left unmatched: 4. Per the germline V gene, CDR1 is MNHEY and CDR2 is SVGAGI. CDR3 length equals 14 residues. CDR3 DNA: TGTGCCAGCAGTTATACAGGGGGGACTTCACCCCTCCACTTT. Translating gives CASSYTGGTSPLHF.